Listed here are 5 T cell receptor beta chains from one sample, sequenced in a study of CD8 T cells in Susac syndrome. An amount of RNA that ranged from roughly 0.45 to 1 ug was reverse transcribed with random hexamers. TCRdb reanalysed the immunoSEQ multiplex PCR reads using MiXCR and keeps one entry per CDR3 protein. The data hold 56,000 or so distinct CDR3 sequences, with 95% observed a single time. The sample was CD8+ T cells from PBMCs. The receptors were gathered from a human donor with Susac syndrome.

The chain carries TRBV11-1 and TRBJ2-7; D possibly corresponds to TRBD2 (6 bases). There are 15 residues in the CDR3. Germline V CDR1 and CDR2: SGHAT, FQDESV (reference sequence). Deletions cut 5 bases from V and 2 bases from J, with 16 bases between. CDR3 sequence reads: CASSTRAGTAYEQYF. The CDR3 coding sequence is TGTGCCAGCAGCACCAGGGCGGGGACTGCCTACGAGCAGTACTTC.

V usage is TRBV24-1 and J usage is TRBJ2-2; the match to TRBD1 covers 9 bases. This CDR3 comprises 16 residues. The germline V gene has CDR1 KGHDR and CDR2 SFDVKD. V lost 4 bases and J lost 7; bases outside the gene matches: 9. The CDR3 loop is CATSESGTGINGELFF. The CDR3 coding sequence is TGTGCCACCAGTGAGTCCGGGACAGGGATTAACGGGGAGCTGTTTTTT.

The J gene is TRBJ1-1, the V gene TRBV3-1; no firm D call. The CDR3 loop spans 14 amino acids. CDR1 is LGHDT and CDR2 is YNNKEL in the germline V gene (reference sequence). With 0 bases removed from V and 3 bases from J, the gap between germline ends came to 8 bases. CDR3 nucleotide sequence: TGTGCCAGCAGCCAAGATGAGGCCTACACTGAAGCTTTCTTT. As protein: CASSQDEAYTEAFF.

This clonotype showed up just once. The chain recombines TRBV28 with TRBJ2-7; D may correspond to TRBD1 or TRBD2 (5 bases each). V dropped 7 bases and J dropped 1 base, with 17 bases sitting between them. The germline gives CDR1 MDHEN, CDR2 SYDVKM. The CDR3 extends over 15 amino acids. CDR3 sequence: CASTLKGTRSYEQYF. CDR3 DNA: TGTGCCAGCACCCTTAAGGGGACCCGATCCTACGAGCAGTACTTC.

The V and J genes are TRBV4-3 and TRBJ2-5; D not resolved. Germline V gives CDR1 LGHNA, CDR2 YSLEER. V was pared by 1 base and J by 5 bases, with 11 bases between. The CDR3 loop spans 14 amino acids. The CDR3 DNA follows: TGCGCCAGCAGCCAAGGTTCTGCGAAGGAGACCCAGTACTTC. It encodes CASSQGSAKETQYF.